A single sample is the source of the 7 T cell receptor beta chains below, sequenced in a study of shared T cell receptors in the human thymus (dated by TCRdb to the early 2020s). Library method: the immunoSEQ multiplex PCR assay. Drawn from immuneACCESS, this table holds only the in-frame rearrangements with V and J called that TCRdb kept. Clones are partly lost; checked studies trace under half to an unresolved V gene and leave the rest unexplained. This sample has 720,000 or so clones in its table, and approximately 85% of those were observed once. The ten largest make up more than 0.01% of the sample. These data were also filed under a second study, of human thymus T cells.

Material for sequencing was thymocytes. Receptors originate from a girl under three years old with a congenital heart defect. Donor details come from another sample of the same person, matched by shared clones.

The V gene is TRBV12-1, the J gene TRBJ1-3; no check of the table's D call, TRBD1, against the DNA was made. TRBV12-1 is marked as a pseudogene. The CDR3 is 18 amino acids. DNA for the CDR3: TGTGCCAGCAGCGTCCACTCCTCCCTGCAGGCCTCTGGAAACACCATATATTTT. It translates to CASSVHSSLQASGNTIYF.

The chain joins TRBV4-1 to TRBJ1-1, with TRBD1 as a possible D gene (5 bases). Germline CDR1 is MGHRA and CDR2 is YSYEKL. The CDR3 spans 18 residues. The germline V and J ends were trimmed by 1 base and 3 bases, with 21 bases remaining between them. The CDR3 bases are TGCGCCAGCAGCCAAGGCAAAGGCCAAAGTAAAGGGGACACTGAAGCTTTCTTT. This encodes CASSQGKGQSKGDTEAFF.

J is TRBJ2-1 and V is TRBV6-1; the D gene is possibly TRBD2 (6 bases). Germline V gives CDR1 MNHNS, CDR2 SASEGT. Trimming pared 3 bases from V and 0 bases from J, leaving 18 bases between. The CDR3 is 18 residues long. This chain's CDR3 is CASSDRDSTNHSYNEQFF. CDR3 coding DNA: TGTGCCAGCAGTGACCGGGACTCCACCAACCACTCCTACAATGAGCAGTTCTTC.

CDR3 amino acids: CSVLSLNTEAFF. DNA for the CDR3: TGCAGCGTTCTGAGCTTGAACACTGAAGCTTTCTTT. The genes are TRBV29-1 and TRBJ1-1; D unclear. With 5 bases removed from V and 0 bases from J, the gap between germline ends came to 7 bases. Germline CDR1 and CDR2: SQVTM and ANQGSEA. The CDR3 consists of 12 residues. Full variable domain (rest looked up from reference TRBV29-1 and TRBJ1-1): SAVISQKPSRDICQRGTSLTIQCQVDSQVTMMFWYRQQPGQSLTLIATANQGSEATYESGFVIDKFPISRPNLTFSTLTVSNMSPEDSSIYLCSVLSLNTEAFFGQGTRLTVV.

The V and J genes are TRBV28 and TRBJ1-1; 7 bases agree with TRBD1. This CDR3 is 15 amino acids long. CDR1 and CDR2 (germline): MDHEN, SYDVKM. Trimming cost V 3 bases and J 2 bases; bases outside gene matches: 6. CDR3 loop: CASSFGAGGNTEAFF. In DNA form, the CDR3 reads TGTGCCAGCAGTTTTGGGGCAGGGGGTAACACTGAAGCTTTCTTT. Complete variable domain (other parts from reference TRBV28 and TRBJ1-1): DVKVTQSSRYLVKRTGEKVFLECVQDMDHENMFWYRQDPGLGLRLIYFSYDVKMKEKGDIPEGYSVSREKKERFSLILESASTNQTSMYLCASSFGAGGNTEAFFGQGTRLTVV.

This clone was seen only once. The chain employs TRBV6-6 and TRBJ1-2; D gene ambiguous. V was clipped by 0 bases and J by 2 bases, with 13 bases between them. CDR1 MNHNY and CDR2 SVGAGI come from the germline V gene (reference sequence). The CDR3 sequence is 16 residues long. DNA of the CDR3: TGTGCCAGCAGTTACTCTTCCCCCGAGGGCAACTATGGCTACACCTTC. As protein: CASSYSSPEGNYGYTF.

V gene TRBV7-9 combines with J gene TRBJ1-1; D uncertain. CDR1 and CDR2 (germline): SEHNR, FQNEAQ (reference sequence). The ends were cut back, 5 bases at V and 1 base at J, with 8 bases in the middle. The CDR3 is 13 amino acids. CDR3 in DNA: TGTGCCAGCAGCCTCGAACAGAACACTGAAGCTTTCTTT. It is translated as CASSLEQNTEAFF.